This T cell receptor beta chain was documented in a study of Ad26.COV2.S vaccination and SARS-CoV-2 variants (dated by TCRdb to 2020 to 2023). A note on the overall study: Vaccine-arm donors were drawn from COV1001, a multicentre, randomized, double-blind, placebo-controlled phase I-IIa trial of Ad26.COV2.S in healthy adults. Ad26.COV2.S was administered intramuscularly at 5 x 10^10 or 1 x 10^11 viral particles, either as a single shot or as two shots given 56 days apart. TCRbeta repertoire sequencing served as the tool for gauging how specific and how broad the SARS-CoV-2-reactive T cell receptors were following Ad26.COV2.S vaccination. A total of around 32 samples were included in the TCR-sequenced set, comprising around 19 Ad26.COV2.S vaccine recipients, 5 placebo recipients and 8 SARS-CoV-2 convalescent individuals. Participants in the trial were split at random into five groups of five each, receiving low-dose or high-dose Ad26.COV2.S once or twice, or else placebo on both occasions. Investigators did not know the trial group allocation while performing experiments and assessing outcomes. The investigation overall reported the following: Comparable non-spike TCR breadth was observed between vaccine and placebo recipients, consistent with only spike being contained in the vaccine. The authors noted that total T cell responses may have been underestimated by the TCR breadth and depth analyses. Comparing responses between vaccine doses or regimens was not something the study was powered to do. Substantial breadth of spike-specific CD8+ and CD4+ T cell responses was reported after vaccination. Ad26.COV2.S recipients had higher spike-specific TCR breadth than placebo recipients (P = 0.0014).

A remark on this clone: Its antigen remains unidentified. Base-call qualities are not available, and no considerably larger clone is one nucleotide away.

The CDR3, from cysteine to phenylalanine, totals 15 residues. Only the CDR3 region is kept as DNA, spanning 45 bases read in frame from base 1. Reading the germline V gene gives CDR1 MDHEN and CDR2 SYDVKM. V lost 4 bases and J lost 2 bases, and the count of bases not matched to a germline gene is 6. The immunoSEQ Assay was the method used to sequence TCRbeta CDR3 regions. After extraction, genomic DNA underwent amplification by bias-controlled multiplex PCR, followed by high-throughput sequencing. Regarding the original processing steps: To quantify the absolute abundance of every unique TCRbeta CDR3 region, sequences were collapsed and filtered. T cell fraction was estimated by normalization of TCRbeta template counts to usable DNA, with usable DNA being measured through amplification of reference genes present in all nucleated cells. Repertoire TCRs were annotated as SARS-CoV-2-specific when V gene, CDR3 amino acid sequence and J gene were exactly matched to a known reactive TCR set. The reference SARS-CoV-2 TCR set was derived from MIRA and filtered for enrichment in COVID-19-positive ImmuneCODE repertoires, a step that removed public or cross-reactive TCRs. Drawing on the MIRA antigens, annotated TCRs were analysed further at the level of specific ORF or position within ORF. Breadth was defined as the number of annotated unique rearrangements divided by the total number of unique productive rearrangements, and depth was defined as the summed frequency of the annotated unique rearrangements. Group comparisons of TCR breadth used two-sided Wilcoxon rank-sum tests. TCRdb retrieved this table from immuneACCESS and kept in-frame rearrangements only. Not all clones are present; in checked studies, unresolved V genes account for under half, and no reason is known for the remainder. That table is the source of V, J and clone size, and D and trimming were worked out from the DNA. The sample data list fewer than 400,000 clones, and 70% to 90% of these were observed just once. The top ten hold around 1.8% of the sample.

In the paper's terms, the treatment or condition label means: about 20 received Ad26.COV2.S at low or high dose, single or two shots; roughly five received placebo; per-sample allocation not given. For vaccine and placebo recipients, the sequenced repertoires came from samples collected on day 63 after the first injection. Cohort 1b enrolled about two dozen adults aged 18-55 years at a single site in Boston, USA, between 29 July and 7 August 2020. Ad26.COV2.S was a replication-incompetent adenovirus type 26 vector that expressed a prefusion-stabilized SARS-CoV-2 spike protein derived from the original Wuhan strain.

The TCR originated in a person between 18 and 65 years old who received the Ad26.COV2.S COVID-19 vaccine or a placebo. The rearrangement combines TRBV28 with TRBJ1-2, with 8 bases in between that match TRBD1. Sample: peripheral blood, taken in a trial of Ad26.COV2.S vaccine versus placebo. CDR3 sequence: CASSWTWTGNYGYTF. The sequenced DNA: TGTGCCAGCAGTTGGACTTGGACAGGGAACTATGGCTACACCTTC.